This TCR beta chain was recorded in a study of radiation and T cells in renal cell carcinoma. Time point in this sample: blood 4 weeks post-SBRT, at nephrectomy. The treatment was: 15 Gy SBRT to primary tumor, nephrectomy 4 weeks later. The germline CDR1 and CDR2 sequences are MDHEN and SYDVKM. The CDR3 length is 13 residues. V was clipped by 7 bases and J by 9 bases, with 19 bases between them. Clones were read by immunoSEQ multiplex PCR, and TCRdb kept only the in-frame ones, dropping some. The sample has more than 120,000 clones, approximately 86% seen once; the top ten hold less than 20%. This clone was recorded once.

The source was blood, collected from a patient whose treatment included radiotherapy and nephrectomy. The chain has TRBV28 and TRBJ2-7; perhaps TRBD2 as D (6 bases). This clonotype was obtained from a woman aged 50 to 60 with renal cell carcinoma. As DNA, the CDR3 is TGTGCCAGCACCCCGTTGCGTTTCGGGGGGCAGTACTTC. It codes for CASTPLRFGGQYF.